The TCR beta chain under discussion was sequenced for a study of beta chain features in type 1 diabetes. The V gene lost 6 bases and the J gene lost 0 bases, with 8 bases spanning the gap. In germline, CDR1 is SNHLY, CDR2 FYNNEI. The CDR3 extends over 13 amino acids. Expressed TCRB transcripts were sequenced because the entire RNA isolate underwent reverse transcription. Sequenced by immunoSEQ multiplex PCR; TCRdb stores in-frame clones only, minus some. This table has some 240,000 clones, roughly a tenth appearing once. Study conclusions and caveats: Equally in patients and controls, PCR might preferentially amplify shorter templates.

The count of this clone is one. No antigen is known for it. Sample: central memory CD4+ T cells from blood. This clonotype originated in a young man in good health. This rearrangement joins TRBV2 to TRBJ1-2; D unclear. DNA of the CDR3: TGTGCCAGCAGAGCCGTAGCTAACTATGGCTACACCTTC. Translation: CASRAVANYGYTF.